This TCR beta chain was captured by sequencing in a study of blood T cell repertoires in COVID-19. Looked up from germline, CDR1 is ENHRY and CDR2 is SYGVKD. This CDR3 spans 16 amino acids. J gave up 4 bases and V 0 bases, and 5 bases lay outside the gene matches. TCRdb's copy holds only in-frame clones and misses some; the assay was immunoSEQ multiplex PCR. The top ten clones hold more than 1% of a sample with nearly 350,000 clones, about 90% of them seen once. The genes are TRBV10-3 and TRBJ2-2; TRBD2 aligns across 7 bases. Sequenced sample: PBMCs or T cells enriched from blood (not recorded which). The source of this sequence is a woman aged 25 to 45 who had recovered from COVID-19. The CDR3 coding sequence is TGTGCCATCAGTGAGTCGAAGAGCGGGGCCACCGGGGAGCTGTTTTTT. Its translation is CAISESKSGATGELFF.